The 18 T cell receptor beta chains below come from one sample, sequenced in a study of CD8 T cells in ankylosing spondylitis. Regarding the study as a whole: A TCR beta motif of under ten highly homologous variants appeared characteristic of ankylosing spondylitis blood.

Antigen specificity for these receptors is unknown. MiXCR, applied by TCRdb to the 5' RACE reads, yields one record per CDR3 protein. The sample holds a few hundred thousand distinct CDR3 sequences, more than 20% seen once. Sequencing used blood, either unsorted or a sorted T cell fraction (not recorded which). The receptor set was obtained from a male donor with ankylosing spondylitis.

This clonotype was seen a handful of times. The rearrangement uses TRBV29-1 and TRBJ1-1; D unresolved. The CDR3 is 11 residues long. V lost 4 bases and J 8 bases, leaving 11 bases between the germline ends. Germline V gene sequence: CDR1 SQVTM, CDR2 ANQGSEA. CDR3 nucleotide sequence: TGCAGCGTTGGTTTCCGGGCCGAAGCTTTCTTT. This sequence encodes CSVGFRAEAFF.

A few counts support this clonotype. The chain combines TRBV28 with TRBJ2-5; TRBD1 aligns across 10 bases. CDR3 length: 14 residues. Germline values: CDR1 MDHEN, CDR2 SYDVKM. V shed 6 bases and J 4 bases; nucleotides not matched to a gene: 5. In DNA, the CDR3 is TGTGCCAGCAGCAAGACAGGGGGCTTAGAGACCCAGTACTTC. This codes for CASSKTGGLETQYF.

This clonotype was detected a few times. This chain connects TRBV20-1 to TRBJ2-4; 10 bases line up with TRBD1. Germline trimming cut 7 bases from V and 8 bases from J; bases unmatched to any gene: 8. The CDR3 spans 13 residues. CDR1 and CDR2 (germline): DFQATT, SNEGSKA (reference sequence). The CDR3 coding sequence is TGCAGTGTACCGACAGGGGGCTTTGACATTCAGTACTTC. Protein sequence: CSVPTGGFDIQYF.

This sequence joins TRBV7-3 and TRBJ2-1, with TRBD1 identical over 8 bases. Germline V lookup: CDR1 SGHTA, CDR2 FQGTGA. The V gene end was trimmed by 0 bases and the J gene end by 8 bases; junction bases not matched to a gene: 6. The CDR3 has 15 amino acids. Written as DNA, the CDR3 is TGTGCCAGCAGCTTAACGGGACAGGTTACCCATGAGCAGTTCTTC. It translates to CASSLTGQVTHEQFF.

The chain couples TRBV9 to TRBJ2-2; D may be TRBD2 (6 bases). CDR1 and CDR2 (germline): SGDLS, YYNGEE. The V end was cut by 0 bases, the J end by 7 bases, with 13 bases between. The CDR3 is 15 residues long. CDR3 DNA sequence: TGTGCCAGCAGCGTAGAGGGACTTTCTGGCGGGGAGCTGTTTTTT. It codes for CASSVEGLSGGELFF.

This clonotype has just a few counts. The J gene is TRBJ2-2, the V gene TRBV5-6, with TRBD1 matching 8 bases. Germline CDR1 reads SGHDT; CDR2 reads YYEEEE. With V trimmed by 0 bases and J by 5 bases, 15 bases remained unmatched. There are 19 residues in the CDR3. The CDR3 spells CASSLARRWTGMITGELFF. The CDR3 region has the DNA TGTGCCAGCAGCTTGGCCAGGCGCTGGACAGGGATGATTACCGGGGAGCTGTTTTTT.

The rearrangement links TRBV9 to TRBJ1-2, with 7 bases that match TRBD1. Germline V gene data show CDR1 as SGDLS and CDR2 as YYNGEE. The J segment lost 3 bases and the V segment lost 4 bases, leaving 6 bases of the junction unmatched. The CDR3 totals 14 residues. CDR3: CASSPWTGDYGYTF. In nucleotides, the CDR3 is TGTGCCAGCAGCCCCTGGACAGGTGACTATGGCTACACCTTC.

This rearrangement joins TRBV7-9 to TRBJ2-5; D possibly matches TRBD1 or TRBD2 (5 bases each). CDR1 SEHNR and CDR2 FQNEAQ come from the germline V gene (reference sequence). The CDR3 has 15 residues. V lost 5 bases and J lost 0, with 13 bases in between. CDR3 DNA sequence: TGTGCCAGCAGCCGCATGGGGGAGTACCAAGAGACCCAGTACTTC. Translating it yields CASSRMGEYQETQYF.

The chain uses TRBV12-3 or TRBV12-4 and TRBJ2-3, with D tentatively TRBD1 or TRBD2 (5 bases each). Trimming left V 1 base short and J 0 bases short, with 23 bases between. The CDR3 length is 20 residues. The CDR3 spells CASSLVLGTGLTHSTDTQYF. Written as DNA, the CDR3 is TGTGCCAGCAGTTTAGTGCTGGGGACGGGGCTCACGCATAGCACAGATACGCAGTATTTT.

This sequence joins TRBV5-1 and TRBJ1-2; TRBD1 aligns across 7 bases. The ends lost 2 bases at V and 3 bases at J; junction bases unmatched: 4. Germline values: CDR1 SGHRS, CDR2 YFSETQ. The CDR3 sequence is 14 residues long. The CDR3 sequence: CASSLGQADYGYTF. For the CDR3, the DNA is TGCGCCAGCAGCTTAGGACAGGCGGACTATGGCTACACCTTC. Complete variable domain (other parts from reference TRBV5-1 and TRBJ1-2): KAGVTQTPRYLIKTRGQQVTLSCSPISGHRSVSWYQQTPGQGLQFLFEYFSETQRNKGNFPGRFSGRQFSNSRSEMNVSTLELGDSALYLCASSLGQADYGYTFGSGTRLTVV.

V usage is TRBV12-3 or TRBV12-4 and J usage is TRBJ1-6; no clear D. The CDR3 is made up of 12 amino acids. Trimming took 3 bases from V and 8 from J, leaving 5 bases between them. Here the CDR3 DNA reads TGTGCCAGCAGTTTTGTCCATTCACCCCTCCACTTT. Translation: CASSFVHSPLHF.

V gene TRBV28 combines with J gene TRBJ2-5; 7 bases agree with TRBD1. V lost 5 bases to trimming and J lost 1 base; unmatched junction nucleotides: 10. CDR3 size: 16 residues. Germline CDR1 is MDHEN and CDR2 is SYDVKM. CDR3: CASSTSRDSLQETQYF. The CDR3 nucleotides are TGTGCCAGCAGTACCTCCCGGGACAGCCTCCAAGAGACCCAGTACTTC.

A few counts support this clonotype. This sequence joins TRBV21-1 and TRBJ2-1; TRBD1, the table's D call, was not compared with the DNA. TRBV21-1 is an annotated pseudogene. The CDR3 runs to 15 residues. The CDR3 here is CASNRRDRGSSEQFF. As DNA, the CDR3 is TGTGCCAGCAACCGCCGGGACAGGGGATCGAGTGAGCAGTTCTTC.

This clonotype was recorded at least ten times. CDR3 coding DNA: TGTGCCAGCAGGAGTAACTACGAGCAGTACTTC. It codes for CASRSNYEQYF. The chain recombines TRBV28 with TRBJ2-7, with D unresolved. This CDR3 spans 11 amino acids. Germline V lookup: CDR1 MDHEN, CDR2 SYDVKM. V shed 6 bases and J shed 3 bases, with 6 bases lying between them.

V is TRBV28 and J is TRBJ1-2; TRBD1 agrees at 8 bases. The CDR3 covers 14 residues. V lost 6 bases and J lost 6; bases outside the gene matches: 9. Germline CDR1 MDHEN, CDR2 SYDVKM. The CDR3 loop is CASRETGQVNGYTF. CDR3 bases: TGTGCCAGCAGAGAAACGGGACAGGTTAATGGCTACACCTTC.

The sample holds a few counts of this clonotype. V and J are TRBV11-3 and TRBJ1-1; D not resolved. This CDR3 has 13 amino acids. CDR1 SGHNT and CDR2 YENEEA come from the germline V gene. V lost 1 base to trimming and J lost 3 bases, with 6 bases between them. DNA for the CDR3: TGTGCCAGCAGCTTAGCCCCCTACACTGAAGCTTTCTTT. It yields the protein CASSLAPYTEAFF.

This clonotype was seen at least ten times. The chain links TRBV4-1 to TRBJ2-2; tentative D call: TRBD1 (5 bases). V dropped 5 bases and J dropped 5 bases, with 15 bases sitting between them. This CDR3 spans 15 amino acids. Germline V gene data show CDR1 as MGHRA and CDR2 as YSYEKL. The CDR3 DNA is TGCGCCAGCAGCTGGACACACGGCGGTACCGGGGAGCTGTTTTTT. Translating it yields CASSWTHGGTGELFF.

This clonotype has only a few counts. This sequence joins TRBV7-2 and TRBJ1-2; D is undetermined. The CDR3 runs to 16 residues. V was trimmed by 2 bases and J by 3 bases, leaving 16 bases between them. Germline V CDR1 and CDR2: SGHTA, FQGNSA. In DNA, the CDR3 is TGTGCCAGCAGCTTAAGAGGACCCTCCACGGACTATGGCTACACCTTC. Encoded protein: CASSLRGPSTDYGYTF. Complete variable domain (other parts from reference TRBV7-2 and TRBJ1-2): GAGVSQSPSNKVTEKGKDVELRCDPISGHTALYWYRQSLGQGLEFLIYFQGNSAPDKSGLPSDRFSAERTGGSVSTLTIQRTQQEDSAVYLCASSLRGPSTDYGYTFGSGTRLTVV.